This TCR beta chain stems from a study of untreated major depressive disorder. Some clones are missing from TCRdb's copy, which holds only in-frame ones; the method was immunoSEQ multiplex PCR. The sample comprises 20,000 to 25,000 clones, roughly nine tenths of which are singletons, and approximately 0.47% rests with the top ten. The germline V gene has CDR1 SGHTA and CDR2 FQGNSA. There are 13 residues in the CDR3. V lost 7 bases to trimming and J lost 2 bases, with 8 bases between them. The chain couples TRBV7-2 to TRBJ2-2; D call uncertain. The TCR comes from a woman in her thirties or forties in good health. What was sequenced was CD4+ T cells from PBMCs. The CDR3 bases are TGTGCCAGCAACCTTGGCAACACCGGGGAGCTGTTTTTT. It is translated as CASNLGNTGELFF.